Listed below are T cell receptor beta chains from one sample, sequenced in a study of technical replicates of blood from a few donors. Sequencing used immunoSEQ multiplex PCR; TCRdb keeps in-frame clones, though not all of them. The sample lists more than 65,000 clones, about nine tenths occurring once. The material sequenced was T cells isolated from PBMCs. These TCRs come from a human donor in good health. Each CDR3 is given with its conserved first and last residue. D genes are given only for firm matches. Size values are once, few and many counts, or a class for expanded clones, and some rows have none.

16	TRBV6-6	TRBD1	.	TRBJ2-1	TGTGCCACTTACGTTACCGACAGGGTCTCCTACAATGAGCAGTTCTTC	CATYVTDRVSYNEQFF
14	TRBV19	.	few	TRBJ1-4	TGTGCCAGTAGTGTAATCCCAACTAATGAAAAACTGTTTTTT	CASSVIPTNEKLFF
13	TRBV27	.	.	TRBJ1-2	TGTGCCAGCAGTTTATCCCGCGGCTATGGCTACACCTTC	CASSLSRGYGYTF
15	TRBV4-1	TRBD1	.	TRBJ1-1	TGCGCCAGCAGCCCAAGACAGGGTTCTAACACTGAAGCTTTCTTT	CASSPRQGSNTEAFF
15	TRBV9	.	.	TRBJ2-7	TGTGCCAGCAGCGTAGGGATAGCCGGGTCCTACGAGCAGTACTTC	CASSVGIAGSYEQYF
13	TRBV10-3	.	.	TRBJ1-1	TGTGCCATCAGCGGCACAGAGAACACTGAAGCTTTCTTT	CAISGTENTEAFF
14	TRBV10-3	.	.	TRBJ2-5	TGTGCCATCAGTGGGACAGAAGCGCCAGAGACCCAGTACTTC	CAISGTEAPETQYF
13	TRBV6-1	.	.	TRBJ2-7	TGTGCCAGCAGTGAGGGGGACACCTACGAGCAGTACTTC	CASSEGDTYEQYF
15	TRBV4-3	TRBD2	few	TRBJ2-7	TGCGCCAGCAGCCAAGAGTCTAGCGGGGTATACGAGCAGTACTTC	CASSQESSGVYEQYF
14	TRBV16	.	.	TRBJ1-5	TGTGCCAGCAGCCCGGGGAGGGGTCACCAGCCCCAGCATTTT	CASSPGRGHQPQHF
13	TRBV7-9	.	.	TRBJ1-2	TGTGCCAGGAAGCATACAGGTAACTATGGCTACACCTTC	CARKHTGNYGYTF
16	TRBV14	.	.	TRBJ2-1	TGTGCCAGCAGCCAAGTGGGAAGCGGCGGCTACAATGAGCAGTTCTTC	CASSQVGSGGYNEQFF
12	TRBV5-6	.	.	TRBJ2-1	TGTGCCAGCAGCTTGACAGGCCGTGAGCAGTTCTTC	CASSLTGREQFF
17	TRBV19	.	once	TRBJ2-3	TGTGCCAGTAGTATCGGACAGTACCCCTCTAGCACAGATACGCAGTATTTT	CASSIGQYPSSTDTQYF
16	TRBV21-1	.	.	TRBJ1-4	TGTGCCAGCATCCGGGACAGCACTTCAACTAATGAAAAACTGTTTTTT	CASIRDSTSTNEKLFF
18	TRBV11-2	TRBD1	.	TRBJ2-3	TGTGCCAGCAGCTTACCAGGGGGCCCGGTCCCTAGCACAGATACGCAGTATTTT	CASSLPGGPVPSTDTQYF
16	TRBV5-1	TRBD2	.	TRBJ2-1	TGCGCCAGCAGCATAACTAGCGGGCGCACCCACAATGAGCAGTTCTTC	CASSITSGRTHNEQFF
13	TRBV19	TRBD1	.	TRBJ1-4	TGTGCCACAACCGGGACAGGGGTTAGAAAACTGTTTTTT	CATTGTGVRKLFF
16	TRBV18	TRBD1	.	TRBJ2-7	TGTGCCAGCTCACCCGGGTTAAGGGGGCCCACCTACGAGCAGTACTTC	CASSPGLRGPTYEQYF
13	TRBV4-2	.	.	TRBJ1-1	TGTGCCAGCAGCCAAGATCCTGGAGGTGAAGCTTTCTTT	CASSQDPGGEAFF
16	TRBV25-1	TRBD1	.	TRBJ2-7	TGTGCCAGCAGTGCTCTACAGGGGGAAAGGTCCTACGAGCAGTACTTC	CASSALQGERSYEQYF
12	TRBV21-1	.	few	TRBJ1-1	TGTGCCATCACAGGGGGCAGGACTGAAGCTTTCTTT	CAITGGRTEAFF
13	TRBV7-9	.	.	TRBJ2-3	TGTGCCAGCCAGGAGCGGGTCACAGATACGCAGTATTTT	CASQERVTDTQYF
16	TRBV5-5	TRBD2	.	TRBJ2-7	TGTGCCAGCAGCAAAGATCCGGGACTAGCGGGGTTCGAGCAGTACTTC	CASSKDPGLAGFEQYF
15	TRBV11-3	.	.	TRBJ2-7	TGTGCCAGCAGCTGGACAGTTCAGATCTCCTACGAGCAGTACTTC	CASSWTVQISYEQYF
15	TRBV5-1	.	.	TRBJ1-5	TGCGCCAGCAGCTTGGGCGGTGACGGCAATCAGCCCCAGCATTTT	CASSLGGDGNQPQHF
14	TRBV5-6	TRBD1	.	TRBJ2-7	TGTGCCAGCAGCTCCTCCGGGACAGTCTACGAGCAGTACTTC	CASSSSGTVYEQYF
17	TRBV10-3	.	.	TRBJ2-7	TGTGCCATCAGTGAGTCGTTACCGGGGCGGGATATCTACGAGCAGTACTTC	CAISESLPGRDIYEQYF
14	TRBV6-6	TRBD1	.	TRBJ2-7	TGTGCCAGCAGGGGGACAGACAGCTCCTACGAGCAGTACTTC	CASRGTDSSYEQYF
16	TRBV7-8	TRBD1	.	TRBJ1-2	TGTGCCAGCAGCTTAGGACGGTGGGGACAGGACTATGGCTACACCTTC	CASSLGRWGQDYGYTF
15	TRBV4-2	.	.	TRBJ2-2	TGTGCCAGCAGCCAAGTCACAGGGAACACCGGGGAGCTGTTTTTT	CASSQVTGNTGELFF
14	TRBV4-2	.	.	TRBJ1-1	TGTGCCAGCAGCCAAGTAACAGGGCAGGGAGCGGCTTTCTTT	CASSQVTGQGAAFF
13	TRBV18	TRBD1	.	TRBJ1-2	TGTGCCAGCTCACCGACAGGGGGCTATGGCTACACCTTC	CASSPTGGYGYTF
15	TRBV7-9	TRBD2	.	TRBJ2-7	TGTGCCAGCAGCTCAAAAGCGGGAGGTCCCTACGAGCAGTACTTC	CASSSKAGGPYEQYF
14	TRBV6-1	TRBD1	.	TRBJ2-2	TGTGCCAGCTTTGACAGGGGGTTAAACGGGGAGCTGTTTTTT	CASFDRGLNGELFF
15	TRBV5-4	TRBD1	.	TRBJ2-1	TGTGCCAGCAGGCCCCGGGACAGGGGCAACAATGAGCAGTTCTTC	CASRPRDRGNNEQFF
13	TRBV7-2	.	.	TRBJ1-1	TGTGCCAGCAGCCTATCCCGGGACATTGAAGCTTTCTTT	CASSLSRDIEAFF
15	TRBV7-9	TRBD2	.	TRBJ2-3	TGTGCCAGCAGCTTAGGACTAGCGGGAACAGATACGCAGTATTTT	CASSLGLAGTDTQYF
15	TRBV6-5	.	.	TRBJ2-1	TGTGCCAGCAGATCACTAGCCATCTCCTACAATGAGCAGTTCTTC	CASRSLAISYNEQFF
14	TRBV4-1	.	.	TRBJ2-1	TGCGCCAGCAGCCAAGGGAGGGGCTACAATGAGCAGTTCTTC	CASSQGRGYNEQFF
13	TRBV30	.	once	TRBJ1-5	TGTGCCTGGAGTATGGGGGCTGGGGGATCCCAGCATTTT	CAWSMGAGGSQHF